These 18 T cell receptor beta chains share one sample of origin, sequenced in a study of blood T cell repertoires in COVID-19. Profiled with immunoSEQ multiplex PCR; TCRdb holds only in-frame clones, not every one. This sample has 65,000 to 95,000 clones, with around nine tenths found just once. Input material: peripheral blood. These receptors were taken from a man aged 25-45 years with acute or convalescent COVID-19.

J is TRBJ1-1 and V is TRBV7-2, with D unresolved. The CDR3 is made up of 14 amino acids. Trimming took 3 bases from V and 1 from J, leaving 9 bases between them. Germline CDR1 reads SGHTA; CDR2 reads FQGNSA. Here the CDR3 reads CASSFGRGNTEAFF. The CDR3 DNA reads as TGTGCCAGCAGCTTTGGACGGGGGAACACTGAAGCTTTCTTT.

This chain links TRBV11-2 with TRBJ2-3; TRBD2 matches at 15 bases. Germline V gene lookup returns CDR1 SGHAT and CDR2 FQNNGV. Unmatched junction bases numbered 1, after V lost 1 base and J lost 2 bases. This CDR3 is built from 17 residues. In nucleotides, the CDR3 is TGTGCCAGCAGCTTAGGGACTAGCGGGAGGGCCACAGATACGCAGTATTTT. Translation: CASSLGTSGRATDTQYF.

The chain links TRBV27 to TRBJ2-3; TRBD2 matches 14 bases. Trimming took 5 bases from V and 1 from J; bases not matched to a gene: 2. Germline V lookup: CDR1 MNHEY, CDR2 SMNVEV (reference sequence). The CDR3 sequence is 16 residues long. DNA of the CDR3: TGTGCCAGCAGTATGACTAGCGGGAGGGGCACAGATACGCAGTATTTT. Translating it yields CASSMTSGRGTDTQYF.

The chain combines TRBV7-2 with TRBJ1-4, with a tentative D call TRBD1 (6 bases). Germline lookup yields CDR1 SGHTA and CDR2 FQGNSA. The V end was cut by 2 bases, the J end by 5 bases, with 15 bases between. This CDR3 is 16 amino acids long. CDR3 bases: TGTGCCAGCAGCTTAAATCCGGGACAATTAAATGAAAAACTGTTTTTT. Residues: CASSLNPGQLNEKLFF.

The chain uses TRBV30 and TRBJ2-5; weak D call: TRBD2 (6 bases). CDR1 and CDR2 from the germline V gene are GTSNPN and SVGIG (reference sequence). The CDR3 is 13 residues long. With 0 bases removed from V and 4 bases from J, the gap between germline ends came to 9 bases. The CDR3 coding sequence is TGTGCCTGGAGTGTACTGGGGGGAGAGACCCAGTACTTC. Its translation is CAWSVLGGETQYF.

CDR3 DNA sequence: TGTGCCAGCAGCCTCACTAGCGGGAGTATCAGTGAGCAGTTCTTC. Translating gives CASSLTSGSISEQFF. This chain uses TRBV14 with TRBJ2-1, with TRBD2 identical over 11 bases. Per the germline V gene, CDR1 is SGHDN and CDR2 is FVKESK. The length of the CDR3 is 15 residues. The V segment lost 4 bases and the J segment 9 bases; nucleotides outside the gene matches: 8.

This sequence joins TRBV11-2 and TRBJ2-1, with a possible D match to TRBD2 (6 bases). The CDR3 is 18 amino acids. Germline lookup yields CDR1 SGHAT and CDR2 FQNNGV. Trimming took 7 bases from V and 0 from J, leaving 22 bases between them. This CDR3 reads CASTHRGFSGSSYNEQFF. CDR3 sequence (DNA): TGTGCCAGCACCCACAGAGGGTTTAGCGGAAGCTCCTACAATGAGCAGTTCTTC.

The gene calls are TRBV28 and TRBJ1-5; D is unresolved. The V gene lost 2 bases and the J gene lost 6 bases, with 11 bases spanning the gap. This CDR3 is 14 amino acids long. The germline CDR1 and CDR2 sequences are MDHEN and SYDVKM. CDR3 sequence (DNA): TGTGCCAGCAGTTTACTCAGTGGCGGTCAGCCCCAGCATTTT. It codes for CASSLLSGGQPQHF.

The chain uses TRBV28 and TRBJ2-7; TRBD1 agrees at 7 bases. Germline CDR1 reads MDHEN; CDR2 reads SYDVKM. V shed 2 bases and J 0 bases; nucleotides not matched to a gene: 7. This CDR3 is 16 amino acids long. CDR3 protein: CASSLIGGKYSYEQYF. CDR3 DNA sequence: TGTGCCAGCAGTTTAATAGGGGGCAAATACTCCTACGAGCAGTACTTC. Full variable domain (rest looked up from reference TRBV28 and TRBJ2-7): DVKVTQSSRYLVKRTGEKVFLECVQDMDHENMFWYRQDPGLGLRLIYFSYDVKMKEKGDIPEGYSVSREKKERFSLILESASTNQTSMYLCASSLIGGKYSYEQYFGPGTRLTVT.

This rearrangement joins TRBV28 to TRBJ2-4, with 16 bases lining up with TRBD2. This CDR3 has 17 amino acids. The germline V gene has CDR1 MDHEN and CDR2 SYDVKM. With 5 bases clipped from V and 6 bases from J, the junction kept 7 bases outside the gene matches. CDR3 nucleotides: TGTGCCAGCAGTCCCGTAGGGACTAGCGGGAGGGCAAACATTCAGTACTTC. Amino acid sequence: CASSPVGTSGRANIQYF.

By share, this clone counts as medium-sized. J is TRBJ1-4 and V is TRBV6-1; 7 bases fit TRBD1. Germline V gives CDR1 MNHNS, CDR2 SASEGT. The trim removed 3 bases at V and 8 bases at J, leaving 9 bases unmatched. The CDR3 length is 15 residues. The CDR3, as DNA: TGTGCCAGCAGTGAGTCCCCGGACAGGCCGGAAAAACTGTTTTTT. As protein: CASSESPDRPEKLFF.

V usage is TRBV11-2 and J usage is TRBJ2-3, with TRBD2 matching over 11 bases. The CDR3 covers 16 residues. Germline CDR1 SGHAT, CDR2 FQNNGV. V trimming: 5 bases; J trimming: 2 bases; junction bases outside the gene matches: 6. This CDR3 reads CASSPGTSGNTDTQYF. The CDR3 region has the DNA TGTGCCAGCAGCCCAGGGACTAGCGGAAACACAGATACGCAGTATTTT.

This clone came up many times. The J gene is TRBJ2-3, the V gene TRBV7-2, with a tentative D call TRBD2 (5 bases). The CDR3 length is 14 residues. V gave up 5 bases and J gave up 6 bases, with 15 bases separating them. The germline V gene encodes CDR1 SGHTA and CDR2 FQGNSA. The CDR3 is CASSGRARGDTQYF. In nucleotides, the CDR3 is TGTGCCAGCAGCGGGCGTGCCCGAGGGGATACGCAGTATTTT.

This chain uses TRBV5-4 with TRBJ1-4; 8 nucleotides agree with TRBD1. The CDR3 is 16 amino acids. Germline CDR1 is SGHNT and CDR2 is YYREEE (reference sequence). With 4 bases clipped from V and 3 bases from J, the junction kept 8 bases outside the gene matches. The CDR3 DNA follows: TGTGCCAGCAGCCCCGGACAGGGTCGGTCTAATGAAAAACTGTTTTTT. It specifies CASSPGQGRSNEKLFF. Supplemented by reference TRBV5-4 and TRBJ1-4, the full variable domain reads ETGVTQSPTHLIKTRGQQVTLRCSSQSGHNTVSWYQQALGQGPQFIFQYYREEENGRGNFPPRFSGLQFPNYSSELNVNALELDDSALYLCASSPGQGRSNEKLFFGSGTQLSVL.

This CDR3 reads CAISGTSGRAMSDTQYF. The DNA of the CDR3 is TGTGCCATCAGTGGAACTAGCGGGAGGGCCATGTCAGATACGCAGTATTTT. The chain has TRBV10-3 and TRBJ2-3; 13 bases agree with TRBD2. V gave up 4 bases and J gave up 4 bases; unmatched junction bases: 8. The germline gives CDR1 ENHRY, CDR2 SYGVKD. The CDR3 has 17 amino acids.

The genes are TRBV11-2 and TRBJ2-5; 8 bases agree with TRBD2. V shed 6 bases, J shed 5 bases, and the junction held 8 bases outside the gene matches. This CDR3 region has 14 residues. CDR1 is SGHAT and CDR2 is FQNNGV in the germline V gene. CDR3 nucleotide sequence: TGTGCCAGCAGTCAAGCGGGAGCCAGGGAGACCCAGTACTTC. Its protein is CASSQAGARETQYF.

This chain joins TRBV28 and TRBJ2-7; 14 bases are shared with TRBD2. This CDR3 is 16 amino acids long. CDR1 is MDHEN, CDR2 SYDVKM, per germline. The J segment lost 4 bases and the V segment lost 4 bases, leaving 6 bases of the junction unmatched. The CDR3: CASSSGLAGAFYEQYF. For the CDR3, the DNA is TGTGCCAGCAGTTCGGGACTAGCGGGAGCTTTTTACGAGCAGTACTTC.

V is TRBV6-5 and J is TRBJ1-5, with D unclear. V was pared by 8 bases and J by 10 bases, with 9 bases between. This CDR3 is built from 10 residues. Germline V gene sequence: CDR1 MNHEY, CDR2 SVGAGI. The chain's CDR3 is CASHSGPQHF. In DNA, the CDR3 is TGTGCCAGCCACTCAGGTCCCCAGCATTTT.